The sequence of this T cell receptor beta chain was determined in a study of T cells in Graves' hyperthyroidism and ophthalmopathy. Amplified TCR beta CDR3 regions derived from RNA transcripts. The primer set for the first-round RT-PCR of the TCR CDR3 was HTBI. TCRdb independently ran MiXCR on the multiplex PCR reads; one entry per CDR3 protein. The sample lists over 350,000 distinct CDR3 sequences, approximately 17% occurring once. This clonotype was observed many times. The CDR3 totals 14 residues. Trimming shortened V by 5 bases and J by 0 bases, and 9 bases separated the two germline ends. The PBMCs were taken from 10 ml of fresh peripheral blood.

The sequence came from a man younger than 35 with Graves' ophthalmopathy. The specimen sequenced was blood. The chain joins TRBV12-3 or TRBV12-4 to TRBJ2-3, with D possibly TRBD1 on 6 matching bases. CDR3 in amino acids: CASSIGQSTDTQYF. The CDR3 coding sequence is TGTGCCAGCAGTATCGGACAGAGCACAGATACGCAGTATTTT.